This entry concerns a single T cell receptor (beta chain). This entry is derived from a study of blood T cell repertoires in COVID-19. Across the whole study: The cDNA or gDNA used as material had been derived from T cells, B-cell-depleted T cells, or PBMCs.

Clones were sequenced by immunoSEQ multiplex PCR, and TCRdb holds only the in-frame ones, with some missing. The table lists hundreds of thousands of clones, roughly 80% of them singletons. With 6 bases clipped from V and 2 bases from J, the junction kept 9 bases outside the gene matches. Germline assignment: CDR1 MNHEY and CDR2 SMNVEV (reference sequence). The CDR3 has 15 amino acids. The cohort comprised adults aged 18 to 89 years residing in approximately 25 US areas. Participants reported their clinical history, and cohort assignment relied on those reports. This sequence originates from a man aged 25 to 45 with acute COVID-19. Input material: PBMCs or T cells enriched from blood (not recorded which). The V call is TRBV27, the J call TRBJ2-5; 7 bases align to TRBD2. CDR3 DNA: TGTGCCAGCAGGAAGGACCTAGCGGTACAAGAGACCCAGTACTTC. This sequence encodes CASRKDLAVQETQYF.